Listed below are T cell receptor beta chains from one sample, sequenced in a study of T-cell reconstitution after alpha-beta-depleted transplantation in children. TCRdb re-derived calls from the PCR reads in MiXCR, one entry per CDR3 protein. The table records approximately 500,000 distinct CDR3 sequences, 8% to 11% of them present only once. This sample comprised PBMCs, obtained before TCRalphabeta/CD19-depleted stem cell transplant. The receptors originated from a child aged 2-15 years with inherited bone marrow failure, due to receive a stem cell transplant. Both conserved end residues are part of each CDR3. Each record gives: J gene, D gene, clone size, V gene, CDR3 DNA, CDR3 protein. The D gene is left open where the match is weak. Not all rows give a size; the values are once, few, many and, for expanded clones, a class.

j_call: TRBJ2-7
d_call: -
clone_size: many
v_call: TRBV28
cdr3_nt: TGTGCCAGCAGTGGTCCGGGCCCCTCCGTCTACGAGCAGTACTTC
cdr3_aa: CASSGPGPSVYEQYF

j_call: TRBJ2-5
d_call: -
clone_size: many
v_call: TRBV10-3
cdr3_nt: TGTGCCATCAGAAAAGGGACCGATCAAGAGACCCAGTACTTC
cdr3_aa: CAIRKGTDQETQYF

j_call: TRBJ2-7
d_call: -
clone_size: few
v_call: TRBV2
cdr3_nt: TGTGCCAGCAGTGTGGGCAGGGAAAGCTACGAGCAGTACTTC
cdr3_aa: CASSVGRESYEQYF

j_call: TRBJ2-7
d_call: TRBD2
clone_size: many
v_call: TRBV2
cdr3_nt: TGTGCCAGCAGCACGTCGGGGGGGTGGGAGCAGTACTTC
cdr3_aa: CASSTSGGWEQYF

j_call: TRBJ2-3
d_call: TRBD2
clone_size: many
v_call: TRBV12-3/TRBV12-4
cdr3_nt: TGTGCCAGCATTCGAGCGGGAGATAGCGATACGCAGTATTTT
cdr3_aa: CASIRAGDSDTQYF

j_call: TRBJ2-3
d_call: -
clone_size: many
v_call: TRBV10-1
cdr3_nt: TGCGCCAGCAGTGAGGGGGCTAGCACAGATACGCAGTATTTT
cdr3_aa: CASSEGASTDTQYF

j_call: TRBJ2-1
d_call: -
clone_size: many
v_call: TRBV20-1
cdr3_nt: TGCAGTGCTAGATTGGGTGGGTTTGTCGCGACAACCTACAATGAGCAGTTCTTC
cdr3_aa: CSARLGGFVATTYNEQFF

j_call: TRBJ2-5
d_call: -
clone_size: many
v_call: TRBV10-1
cdr3_nt: TGCGCCAGCAGTGGACAGGTCCAAGAGACCCAGTACTTC
cdr3_aa: CASSGQVQETQYF

j_call: TRBJ2-5
d_call: -
clone_size: many
v_call: TRBV28
cdr3_nt: TGTGCCAGCAGTTTTCCCAGTCAAGAGACCCAGTACTTC
cdr3_aa: CASSFPSQETQYF

j_call: TRBJ2-7
d_call: -
clone_size: many
v_call: TRBV28
cdr3_nt: TGTGCCCACTCCGAGAGCACGACCTACGAGCAGTACTTC
cdr3_aa: CAHSESTTYEQYF

j_call: TRBJ2-3
d_call: TRBD2
clone_size: few
v_call: TRBV12-3/TRBV12-4
cdr3_nt: TGTGCCAGCACCCTAAGCGGGAGCTACCTCACAGATACGCAGTATTTT
cdr3_aa: CASTLSGSYLTDTQYF

j_call: TRBJ2-7
d_call: TRBD2
clone_size: many
v_call: TRBV15
cdr3_nt: TGTGCCACCAGCAGAGATCTCCTGGCTAGCGGAGTTTACGAGCAGTACTTC
cdr3_aa: CATSRDLLASGVYEQYF

j_call: TRBJ1-5
d_call: -
clone_size: many
v_call: TRBV10-3
cdr3_nt: TGTGCCATCAGTGAGTCGCAGGCCAATCAGCCCCAGCATTTT
cdr3_aa: CAISESQANQPQHF

j_call: TRBJ2-5
d_call: TRBD1
clone_size: few
v_call: TRBV20-1
cdr3_nt: TGCAGTGCTAGGGACAGGGCCCAAGAGACCCAGTACTTC
cdr3_aa: CSARDRAQETQYF

j_call: TRBJ2-1
d_call: -
clone_size: many
v_call: TRBV27
cdr3_nt: TGTGCCAGCAGTTTCACAGCCTACAATGAGCAGTTCTTC
cdr3_aa: CASSFTAYNEQFF

j_call: TRBJ2-5
d_call: -
clone_size: many
v_call: TRBV4-1
cdr3_nt: TGCGCCAGCAGCCAAGATATGGAAGAGACCCAGTACTTC
cdr3_aa: CASSQDMEETQYF

j_call: TRBJ1-1
d_call: -
clone_size: -
v_call: TRBV19
cdr3_nt: TGTGCCAGTAGTCTGGGGATATTGAACACTGAAGCTTTCTTT
cdr3_aa: CASSLGILNTEAFF

j_call: TRBJ2-3
d_call: -
clone_size: many
v_call: TRBV27
cdr3_nt: TGTGCCAGCAGTGAAGGGACCACCCTCACAGATACGCAGTATTTT
cdr3_aa: CASSEGTTLTDTQYF

j_call: TRBJ1-1
d_call: -
clone_size: many
v_call: TRBV12-3/TRBV12-4
cdr3_nt: TGTGCCAGCAGTTTCCGTGGCTGGGCGAGGACTGAAGCTTTCTTT
cdr3_aa: CASSFRGWARTEAFF

j_call: TRBJ1-5
d_call: TRBD1
clone_size: many
v_call: TRBV27
cdr3_nt: TGTGCCAGTAGGATCGGGGGACAGTACAATCAGCCCCAGCATTTT
cdr3_aa: CASRIGGQYNQPQHF

j_call: TRBJ1-1
d_call: -
clone_size: many
v_call: TRBV12-3/TRBV12-4
cdr3_nt: TGTGCCAGCAGACAATGGGACAAGAACACTGAAGCTTTCTTT
cdr3_aa: CASRQWDKNTEAFF

j_call: TRBJ2-5
d_call: -
clone_size: -
v_call: TRBV2
cdr3_nt: TGTGCCAGCAGTGATAGAGCAGAAGATGATGGGGACTTC
cdr3_aa: CASSDRAEDDGDF

j_call: TRBJ2-3
d_call: TRBD2
clone_size: -
v_call: TRBV12-3/TRBV12-4
cdr3_nt: TGTGCCAGCAGTTTAGGAGGGAGGGCCGGAGATACGCAGTATTTT
cdr3_aa: CASSLGGRAGDTQYF

j_call: TRBJ2-1
d_call: TRBD2
clone_size: many
v_call: TRBV18
cdr3_nt: TGTGCCAGCTCCCCGGGGCTAGCGGGAAGGAATGAGCAGTTCTTC
cdr3_aa: CASSPGLAGRNEQFF

j_call: TRBJ2-1
d_call: -
clone_size: many
v_call: TRBV29-1
cdr3_nt: TGCAGCGTTCTCGGGGGCAGCTCCTACAATGAGCAGTTCTTC
cdr3_aa: CSVLGGSSYNEQFF

j_call: TRBJ1-2
d_call: -
clone_size: many
v_call: TRBV5-1
cdr3_nt: TGCGCCAGCAGCCCGGGACACGCTAACTATGGCTACACCTTC
cdr3_aa: CASSPGHANYGYTF

j_call: TRBJ2-1
d_call: TRBD2
clone_size: few
v_call: TRBV25-1
cdr3_nt: TGTGCCAGCGCCCTAGCGGGAGGCTTCAATGAGCAGTTCTTC
cdr3_aa: CASALAGGFNEQFF

j_call: TRBJ2-7
d_call: TRBD2
clone_size: many
v_call: TRBV7-2
cdr3_nt: TGTGCCAGCAGCCCCAGACTAGCGGGAACGCCTCAGCAGTACTTC
cdr3_aa: CASSPRLAGTPQQYF

j_call: TRBJ2-1
d_call: -
clone_size: many
v_call: TRBV4-1
cdr3_nt: TGCGCCAGCAGCCAAGGGACTCGCGGTGAGCAGTTCTTC
cdr3_aa: CASSQGTRGEQFF

j_call: TRBJ2-7
d_call: -
clone_size: many
v_call: TRBV9
cdr3_nt: TGTGCCAGCAGCGTAGGATCGGGAAGGGATCTCTACGAGCAGTACTTC
cdr3_aa: CASSVGSGRDLYEQYF

j_call: TRBJ2-1
d_call: -
clone_size: few
v_call: TRBV5-1
cdr3_nt: TGCGCCAGCAGGCACAACCAGGGGACGCTATACAATGAGCAGTTCTTC
cdr3_aa: CASRHNQGTLYNEQFF

j_call: TRBJ2-7
d_call: -
clone_size: -
v_call: TRBV3-1
cdr3_nt: TGTGCCAGCAGCCAAGATGACGATGGGCACTACGAGCAGTACTTC
cdr3_aa: CASSQDDDGHYEQYF

j_call: TRBJ2-7
d_call: TRBD2
clone_size: many
v_call: TRBV12-3/TRBV12-4
cdr3_nt: TGTGCCAGCACCGCGGGAGAGAGCTCCTACGAGCAGTACTTC
cdr3_aa: CASTAGESSYEQYF

j_call: TRBJ1-5
d_call: -
clone_size: few
v_call: TRBV6-2/TRBV6-3
cdr3_nt: TGTGCCAGCAGGGACGCCGCAGGAGATCAGCCCCAGCATTTT
cdr3_aa: CASRDAAGDQPQHF

j_call: TRBJ1-1
d_call: -
clone_size: once
v_call: TRBV5-6
cdr3_nt: TGTGCCAGCAGCTTGGGGAGTAGAGTTGAAGCTTTCTTT
cdr3_aa: CASSLGSRVEAFF

j_call: TRBJ2-1
d_call: -
clone_size: many
v_call: TRBV12-3/TRBV12-4
cdr3_nt: TGTGCCAGCACCGTGGACAGAGATGAGCAGTTCTTC
cdr3_aa: CASTVDRDEQFF

j_call: TRBJ2-1
d_call: TRBD2
clone_size: many
v_call: TRBV24-1
cdr3_nt: TGTGCCACCAGTGACGCTCTAGCGGACTCCTACAATGAGCAGTTCTTC
cdr3_aa: CATSDALADSYNEQFF

j_call: TRBJ2-1
d_call: -
clone_size: -
v_call: TRBV3-1
cdr3_nt: TGTGCCAGCAGCCCTCAGGTCTACAATGAGCAGTTCTTC
cdr3_aa: CASSPQVYNEQFF

j_call: TRBJ2-2
d_call: -
clone_size: many
v_call: TRBV4-3
cdr3_nt: TGCGCCAGCAGCCAAGATCCCTCCGCAGCGGCGAACACCGGGGAGCTGTTTTTT
cdr3_aa: CASSQDPSAAANTGELFF

j_call: TRBJ1-3
d_call: -
clone_size: many
v_call: TRBV9
cdr3_nt: TGTGCCAGCAGCGTAGACCACAGCTCTGGAAACACCATATATTTT
cdr3_aa: CASSVDHSSGNTIYF

j_call: TRBJ2-7
d_call: -
clone_size: -
v_call: TRBV4-1
cdr3_nt: TGCGCCAGCAGCCAAGACCCGGGAGAGGGGTACGAGCAGTACTTC
cdr3_aa: CASSQDPGEGYEQYF

j_call: TRBJ2-1
d_call: -
clone_size: many
v_call: TRBV7-8
cdr3_nt: TGTGCCAGCAGCTTAGTGGGGGGAGAATATGATAGCTCCTACAATGAGCAGTTCTTC
cdr3_aa: CASSLVGGEYDSSYNEQFF

j_call: TRBJ2-7
d_call: -
clone_size: many
v_call: TRBV28
cdr3_nt: TGTGCCAGCAGTCCCCTTCTTTACGAGCAGTACTTC
cdr3_aa: CASSPLLYEQYF

j_call: TRBJ2-1
d_call: -
clone_size: many
v_call: TRBV5-1
cdr3_nt: TGCGCCAGCAGCTTTCTAGAGGCCCCCTACAATGAGCAGTTCTTC
cdr3_aa: CASSFLEAPYNEQFF

j_call: TRBJ2-5
d_call: -
clone_size: many
v_call: TRBV27
cdr3_nt: TGTGCCAGCACTGGAGACCAGTACTTC
cdr3_aa: CASTGDQYF

j_call: TRBJ1-1
d_call: -
clone_size: many
v_call: TRBV4-1
cdr3_nt: TGCGCCAGCAGCCAAGTGGGAGCGCCGCCGGGGGACACTGAAGCTTTCTTT
cdr3_aa: CASSQVGAPPGDTEAFF

j_call: TRBJ2-3
d_call: -
clone_size: -
v_call: TRBV5-4
cdr3_nt: TGTGCCAGCAGCAGATGGACAGATACGCAGTATTTT
cdr3_aa: CASSRWTDTQYF

j_call: TRBJ2-3
d_call: -
clone_size: many
v_call: TRBV5-1
cdr3_nt: TGCGCCAGCAGCTACGACACAGATACGCAGTATTTT
cdr3_aa: CASSYDTDTQYF

j_call: TRBJ2-7
d_call: -
clone_size: -
v_call: TRBV29-1
cdr3_nt: TGCAGCGTTGAAGACCCTTTGGGGGGCGGTTACGAGCAGTACTTC
cdr3_aa: CSVEDPLGGGYEQYF

j_call: TRBJ2-1
d_call: TRBD2
clone_size: -
v_call: TRBV7-2
cdr3_nt: TGTGCCAGCAGTTATTACGGACTAGCGGAAACCAATGAGCAGTTCTTC
cdr3_aa: CASSYYGLAETNEQFF

j_call: TRBJ1-4
d_call: -
clone_size: many
v_call: TRBV30
cdr3_nt: TGTGCCTGGAGTGTCGAAGTGGTGGGTGAAAAACTGTTTTTT
cdr3_aa: CAWSVEVVGEKLFF